This T cell receptor (beta chain) was retrieved from a study of T cells after yellow fever vaccination (dated by TCRdb to between 2018 and 2021). A note on the overall study: The SMART-Seq v4 Ultra Low Input RNA kit was used to prepare libraries from fractions with low cell numbers. To follow T-cell clones before and after primary and booster YFV17D yellow fever vaccination, bulk TCR alpha and beta repertoires were sequenced over time. Two healthy male donors, one aged 18 to 29 and one aged 30 to 40 years, were included in the cohort. Blood was collected at multiple timepoints before and after primary and secondary immunization, and bulk PBMC replicates and cell subsets were isolated.

What the research found in general, with its limitations: A small share of clonotypes was detected in both CD4 and CD8 compartments, with the overlap likely arising from convergent recombination. Because the study included only two donors, the extent to which the findings can be generalized is limited. Computational filtering was needed because FACS-sorted repertoires could contain abundant contaminating clonotypes from the bulk population. Most clones expanded after primary vaccination were re-detected after the booster (96% of CD4 and around 88% of CD8), suggesting broad memory maintenance. Compared with the primary T-cell response, the secondary T-cell response was weaker but faster, peaking on day 5 rather than day 15.

As regards this clonotype: The specificity of this receptor is unknown. No base qualities exist here, and no much larger clone lies one base off it.

TCR cDNA was made using 5'RACE template switching, a step that added a universal primer site and unique molecular identifiers. Priming of cDNA synthesis was performed from both the TCR alpha and TCR beta constant segments. Libraries were amplified in two PCR steps, with sample barcodes and sequencing adapters added in the second step. Libraries were sequenced on Illumina HiSeq 2500 (2x100 bp) or NovaSeq (2x150 bp). For the original study's pipeline: MIGEC was used to demultiplex reads and collapse the reads into UMI consensus sequences, and MiXCR was used for V(D)J alignment. Vaccine-responding clonotypes were defined with edgeR using replicate PBMC samples, requiring FDR below 0.01 and a log2 fold change above 5 up to day 15. Each bulk clonotype was labeled CD4 or CD8 based on which sequenced repertoire, CD4 or CD8, contained the clonotype at higher abundance. TCRdb reran the public reads through fastp at Q25 and MiXCR, keeping productive beta chains. Entries are consolidated by CDR3 protein sequence, retaining the most common genes and DNA. The V and J calls were not made by the authors but by TCRdb's processing. This sample has just under 600,000 distinct CDR3 sequences in its table, and roughly 13% of those were observed once. More than 12% of the sample is held by the ten biggest clonotypes.

The treatment or condition label on this specimen signifies: live attenuated yellow fever vaccine strain. At each blood-draw timepoint, two biological replicates of bulk PBMCs were collected. A standard Ficoll-Paque protocol was used to isolate PBMCs from peripheral blood. TriZol was used to extract RNA from bulk PBMCs, CD4 and CD8 fractions, and dextramer-positive and dextramer-negative fractions. Based on the germline V gene, the CDR1 and CDR2 sequences are MNHEY and SVGEGT. Reading from cysteine to phenylalanine, the CDR3 counts 14 amino acids. The only DNA kept is the CDR3, 42 bases in frame from the first base. Germline trimming amounts to 5 bases on V and 8 bases on J, with 8 as the count of junction bases outside the gene matches.

The rearranged chain carries TRBV6-2 or TRBV6-3 and TRBJ2-2; TRBD1 fits 7 bases in the junction. The sequences come from PBMCs, collected on the day of the yellow fever booster vaccination. The clonotype originates from a man aged 25-40 years who received the YFV17D yellow fever vaccine. The DNA is as follows: TGTGCCAGCAGTACCCGACAGGGTATGGGGGAGCTGTTTTTT. It specifies CASSTRQGMGELFF.